The clone carrying this T cell receptor (delta chain) has at least ten counts. This likely came from a read error, as a far larger clone is one base away. Germline V gene sequence: CDR1 GEAIGNYY, CDR2 EKD. The V end was cut by 7 bases, the J end by 0 bases, with 20 bases between. This CDR3 region has 16 residues. The data belong to a study of gamma-delta T cells after stem cell transplantation. TCRdb re-called the RT-PCR reads with CATT. The data contain about 700 delta-chain clones, roughly 2.7% of them singletons. This sequence was found in a human donor. It is not recorded whose cells these are; they may come from a transplant donor. The V and J genes are TRDV2 and TRDJ1; weak D call: TRDD3 (5 bases). The sequenced sample consisted of gamma-delta T cells. The DNA of the CDR3 is TGTGCCTGCGAGCCCCTGGCGGGGACCCACACCGATAAACTCATCTTT. Its protein is CACEPLAGTHTDKLIF.